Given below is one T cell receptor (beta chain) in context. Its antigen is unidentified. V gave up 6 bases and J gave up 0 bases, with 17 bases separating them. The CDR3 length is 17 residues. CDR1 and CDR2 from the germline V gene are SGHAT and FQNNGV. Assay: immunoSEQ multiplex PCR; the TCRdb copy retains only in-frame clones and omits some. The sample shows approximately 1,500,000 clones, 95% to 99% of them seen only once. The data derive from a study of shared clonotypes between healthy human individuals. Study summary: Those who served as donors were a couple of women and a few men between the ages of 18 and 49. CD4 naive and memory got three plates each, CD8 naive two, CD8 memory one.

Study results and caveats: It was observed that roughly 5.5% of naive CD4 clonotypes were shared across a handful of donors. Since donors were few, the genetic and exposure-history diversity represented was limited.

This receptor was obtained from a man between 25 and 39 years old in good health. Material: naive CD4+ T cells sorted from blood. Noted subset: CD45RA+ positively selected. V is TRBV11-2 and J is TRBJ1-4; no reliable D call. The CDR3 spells CASSEVVPLATNEKLFF. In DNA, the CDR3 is TGTGCCAGCAGTGAGGTCGTCCCTCTTGCAACTAATGAAAAACTGTTTTTT.